Following are 15 T cell receptor beta chains from one sample sequenced in a study of siplizumab effects on memory and regulatory T cells. Here immunoSEQ multiplex PCR was the method, and the copy in TCRdb shows in-frame clones only, minus some. There are about 91,000 clones in the sample; roughly 93% occur only once, and approximately 7.1% lies in the top ten. The sample comprised CD8+ T cells sorted from blood. The origin of the receptors is a human donor in good health.

The chain carries TRBV6-5 and TRBJ2-7, with 10 bases matching TRBD1. J gave up 5 bases and V 5 bases, and 6 bases lay outside the gene matches. Germline V gene sequence: CDR1 MNHEY, CDR2 SVGAGI. The CDR3 loop spans 14 amino acids. The CDR3: CASSMGQGYDEQYF. CDR3 nucleotides: TGTGCCAGCAGTATGGGACAGGGGTACGACGAGCAGTACTTC.

V usage is TRBV11-2 and J usage is TRBJ2-7, with 10 positions matching TRBD1. This CDR3 spans 14 amino acids. J was trimmed by 5 bases and V by 1 base; bases with no gene match: 2. Germline CDR1 and CDR2: SGHAT and FQNNGV. CDR3 residues: CASSLGTGGHEQYF. The DNA of the CDR3 is TGTGCCAGCAGCTTAGGGACAGGGGGACACGAGCAGTACTTC.

This rearrangement joins TRBV30 to TRBJ2-7, with unresolved D. V gave up 2 bases and J gave up 2 bases, with 13 bases separating them. The CDR3 runs 14 residues. Germline V gene lookup returns CDR1 GTSNPN and CDR2 SVGIG (reference sequence). CDR3 DNA sequence: TGTGCCTGGAGTACCTGGGGATCCGCCTACGAGCAGTACTTC. Its protein product is CAWSTWGSAYEQYF.

The genes are TRBV9 and TRBJ2-2, with TRBD2 as a possible D gene (6 bases). The CDR3 extends over 14 amino acids. Per germline, CDR1 SGDLS and CDR2 YYNGEE. V lost 3 bases, J lost 6 bases, and 12 bases lay in between. Here the CDR3 reads CASSAGWGAGELFF. DNA for the CDR3: TGTGCCAGCAGCGCAGGCTGGGGGGCCGGGGAGCTGTTTTTT. Together with reference TRBV9 and TRBJ2-2, the CDR3 gives the full variable domain: DSGVTQTPKHLITATGQRVTLRCSPRSGDLSVYWYQQSLDQGLQFLIQYYNGEERAKGNILERFSAQQFPDLHSELNLSSLELGDSALYFCASSAGWGAGELFFGEGSRLTVL.

The rearrangement links TRBV4-1 to TRBJ2-7; D possibly corresponds to TRBD2 (6 bases). This CDR3 is 15 amino acids long. The germline gives CDR1 MGHRA, CDR2 YSYEKL. The germline V and J ends were trimmed by 4 bases and 4 bases, with 17 bases remaining between them. The chain's CDR3 is CASSRRDSGVYEQYF. DNA for the CDR3: TGCGCCAGCAGCCGACGGGACTCCGGGGTTTACGAGCAGTACTTC.

The V gene is TRBV7-6, the J gene TRBJ1-4; D is perhaps TRBD1 (5 bases). Trimming took off 5 bases at V and 8 bases at J, with 15 bases between the two ends. Germline V gives CDR1 SGHVS, CDR2 FNYEAQ. The CDR3 length is 14 residues. This chain's CDR3 is CASSPTEGKEKLFF. CDR3 bases: TGTGCCAGCAGCCCGACAGAGGGGAAGGAAAAACTGTTTTTT.

The V call is TRBV9, the J call TRBJ2-2; 10 nucleotides match TRBD2. The CDR3 runs 19 residues. CDR1 and CDR2 from the germline V gene are SGDLS and YYNGEE. Trimming cost V 0 bases and J 0 bases; bases outside gene matches: 8. The DNA for the CDR3 is TGTGCCAGCAGCGTAGTAGATGCTAGCGGGGGTCCGAACACCGGGGAGCTGTTTTTT. Translating it yields CASSVVDASGGPNTGELFF.

On this clone itself: Since no conserved phenylalanine or tryptophan closes the CDR3, a read error is the likely cause. It is unclear where the CDR3 begins or ends on the DNA, so no DNA is shown, and the CDR3 is as TCRdb lists it. The chain combines TRBV11-2 with TRBJ1-2; the table's D gene call, TRBD1, was not cross checked with the DNA. A total of 15 residues make up the CDR3, ends included. The germline V gene encodes CDR1 SGHAT and CDR2 FQNNGV. The CDR3 spells CASSFTYSGTEEASV.

J is TRBJ2-5 and V is TRBV4-1; no reliable D call. V lost 0 bases, J lost 0 bases, and 8 bases lay in between. The CDR3 is 15 residues long. The germline gives CDR1 MGHRA, CDR2 YSYEKL. CDR3: CASSQDKGNQETQYF. CDR3 nucleotides: TGCGCCAGCAGCCAAGATAAGGGAAACCAAGAGACCCAGTACTTC.

This chain joins TRBV6-6 and TRBJ2-7, with D unclear. The CDR3 length is 14 residues. CDR1 and CDR2 from the germline V gene are MNHNY and SVGAGI (reference sequence). The ends were cut back, 2 bases at V and 1 base at J, with 9 bases in the middle. CDR3 nucleotides: TGTGCCAGCAGTTACGACTCCCTTTCCTACGAGCAGTACTTC. It is translated as CASSYDSLSYEQYF.

The rearrangement uses TRBV7-9 and TRBJ2-3; TRBD2 agrees at 8 bases. The J segment lost 5 bases and the V segment lost 7 bases, leaving 11 bases of the junction unmatched. The CDR3 totals 15 residues. Germline V gene lookup returns CDR1 SEHNR and CDR2 FQNEAQ (reference sequence). DNA for the CDR3: TGTGCCAGCACCCGTCCGGGGGGGGCCTTAGATACGCAGTATTTT. Protein: CASTRPGGALDTQYF.

V is TRBV4-3 and J is TRBJ2-3; TRBD2 matches 8 bases. V was pared by 0 bases and J by 2 bases, with 10 bases of the junction left unmatched. Germline V gene lookup returns CDR1 LGHNA and CDR2 YSLEER. The CDR3 has 18 amino acids. The CDR3 DNA sequence: TGCGCCAGCAGCCAAGATTCGGCTAGCGGGCTCCTCACAGATACGCAGTATTTT. Amino acids: CASSQDSASGLLTDTQYF.

The V and J genes are TRBV18 and TRBJ2-3, with 10 bases matching TRBD2. Germline V gene data show CDR1 as KGHSH and CDR2 as LQKENI. The CDR3 covers 18 residues. The V segment lost 4 bases and the J segment 5 bases; nucleotides outside the gene matches: 15. As DNA, the CDR3 is TGTGCCAGCTCACAAGCCGGTCCGGGACTAGCGATGGGAGATACGCAGTATTTT. It encodes CASSQAGPGLAMGDTQYF.

The gene calls are TRBV4-1 and TRBJ2-3; TRBD2 matches 7 bases. J lost 0 bases, V lost 0 bases, and 6 bases had no gene match. The CDR3 loop spans 17 amino acids. Germline V gene lookup returns CDR1 MGHRA and CDR2 YSYEKL. DNA of the CDR3: TGCGCCAGCAGCCAAGATAGTCGGGGGGTCAGCACAGATACGCAGTATTTT. It yields the protein CASSQDSRGVSTDTQYF.

V is TRBV13 and J is TRBJ1-4, with D unclear. V was cut by 2 bases and J by 4 bases, with 8 bases left in between. The CDR3 is made up of 14 amino acids. Germline V gives CDR1 PRHDT, CDR2 FYEKMQ (reference sequence). The CDR3 bases are TGTGCCAGCAGCTTAAGTCGTGGTAATGAAAAACTGTTTTTT. Translation gives CASSLSRGNEKLFF.